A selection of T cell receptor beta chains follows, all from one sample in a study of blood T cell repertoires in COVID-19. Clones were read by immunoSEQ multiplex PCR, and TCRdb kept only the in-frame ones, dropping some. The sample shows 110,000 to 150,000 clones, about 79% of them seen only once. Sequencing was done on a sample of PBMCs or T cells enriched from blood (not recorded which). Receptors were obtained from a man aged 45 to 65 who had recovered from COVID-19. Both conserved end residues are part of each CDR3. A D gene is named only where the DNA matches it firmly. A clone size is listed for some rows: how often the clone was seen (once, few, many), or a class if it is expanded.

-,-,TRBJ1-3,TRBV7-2,CASSYPRTSLRDTIYF,TGTGCCAGCAGCTACCCCCGAACTTCGTTGAGGGACACCATATATTTT
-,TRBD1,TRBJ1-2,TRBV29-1,CSDRTGTGYTF,TGCAGCGACCGGACAGGGACTGGCTACACCTTC
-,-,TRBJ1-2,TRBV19,CASSMAQNYGYTF,TGTGCCAGTAGTATGGCACAGAACTATGGCTACACCTTC
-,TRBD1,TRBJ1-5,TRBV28,CASSFRQGPNQPQHF,TGTGCCAGCAGTTTTCGACAGGGACCGAATCAGCCCCAGCATTTT
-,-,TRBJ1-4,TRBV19,CASRTPSGVLFF,TGTGCCAGTAGAACCCCTTCAGGGGTTTTGTTTTTT
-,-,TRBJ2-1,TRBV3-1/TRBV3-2,CASSQGGTRNNEQFF,TGTGCCAGCAGCCAAGGAGGAACTAGAAACAATGAGCAGTTCTTC
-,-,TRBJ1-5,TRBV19,CASSLGQPSNQPQHF,TGTGCCAGTAGTCTGGGACAACCTAGCAATCAGCCCCAGCATTTT
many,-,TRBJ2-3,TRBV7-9,CASSLAGAVGDTQYF,TGTGCCAGCAGCCTAGCAGGGGCCGTGGGGGATACGCAGTATTTT
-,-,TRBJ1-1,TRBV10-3,CAISAQGSGTEAFF,TGTGCCATCAGCGCCCAGGGTTCCGGCACTGAAGCTTTCTTT
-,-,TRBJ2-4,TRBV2,CASSEVGAQGIQYF,TGTGCCAGCAGTGAAGTAGGGGCCCAGGGCATTCAGTACTTC
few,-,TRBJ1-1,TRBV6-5,CASNSGQENTEAFF,TGTGCCAGCAATTCGGGACAAGAGAACACTGAAGCTTTCTTT
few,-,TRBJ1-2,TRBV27,CASSLSGLYGYTF,TGTGCCAGCAGTTTATCGGGGCTCTATGGCTACACCTTC
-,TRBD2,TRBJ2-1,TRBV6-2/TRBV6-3,CASSRQPELAGDDNEQFF,TGTGCCAGCAGTAGGCAACCTGAACTAGCGGGGGATGACAATGAGCAGTTCTTC
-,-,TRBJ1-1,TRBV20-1,CSANRGTEAFF,TGCAGCGCAAATCGAGGGACTGAAGCTTTCTTT
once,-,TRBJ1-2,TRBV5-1,CASSFPDSGEGDGYTF,TGCGCCAGCAGCTTTCCGGACAGCGGAGAAGGAGATGGCTACACCTTC
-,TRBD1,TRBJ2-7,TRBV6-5,CASSPTGFSSYEQYF,TGTGCCAGCAGTCCGACAGGGTTCAGCTCCTACGAGCAGTACTTC
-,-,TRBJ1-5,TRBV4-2,CASSQDFGQHNQPQHF,TGTGCCAGCAGCCAAGATTTCGGACAGCACAATCAGCCCCAGCATTTT
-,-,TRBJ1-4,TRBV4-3,CASSQVMFEKLFF,TGCGCCAGCAGCCAAGTAATGTTTGAAAAACTGTTTTTT
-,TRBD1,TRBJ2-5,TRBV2,CASRRDRGEETQYF,TGTGCCAGCAGGAGGGACAGGGGGGAGGAGACCCAGTACTTC
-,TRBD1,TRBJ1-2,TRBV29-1,CSVVISRGQGFGYTF,TGCAGCGTTGTTATTTCCAGGGGGCAGGGGTTTGGCTACACCTTC
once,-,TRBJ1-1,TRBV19,CASRLPGNTEAFF,TGTGCCAGTAGACTCCCGGGGAACACTGAAGCTTTCTTT
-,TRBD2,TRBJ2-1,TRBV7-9,CASRTISGVGNEQFF,TGTGCCAGCAGAACCATTAGCGGGGTCGGGAATGAGCAGTTCTTC
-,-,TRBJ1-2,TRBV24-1,CATSDGDILGYTF,TGTGCCACTTCGGACGGGGATATATTGGGCTACACCTTC
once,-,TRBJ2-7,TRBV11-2,CASSLGQGADEQYF,TGTGCCAGCAGCTTAGGGCAGGGTGCCGACGAGCAGTACTTC
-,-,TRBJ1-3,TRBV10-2,CASRSYSGNTIYF,TGCGCCAGCAGGTCCTACTCTGGAAACACCATATATTTT